The TCR beta chain under discussion was sequenced for a study of blood T cell repertoires in COVID-19. From germline, CDR1 is MDHEN and CDR2 SYDVKM. The CDR3 is 15 amino acids. V was pared by 8 bases and J by 4 bases, with 8 bases of the junction left unmatched. Clones were sequenced by immunoSEQ multiplex PCR, and TCRdb holds only the in-frame ones, with some missing. The sample holds under 100,000 clones, about nine tenths seen once. The rearrangement joins TRBV28 to TRBJ2-6; 7 nucleotides match TRBD1. Sequencing was carried out using peripheral blood. This clonotype originated in a man in his fifties with acute or convalescent COVID-19. CDR3 region: CASGRQGPGANVLTF. Here the CDR3 DNA reads TGTGCCAGCGGCAGACAGGGACCCGGGGCCAACGTCCTGACTTTC. Looking up the rest from reference TRBV28 and TRBJ2-6 gives the full variable domain: DVKVTQSSRYLVKRTGEKVFLECVQDMDHENMFWYRQDPGLGLRLIYFSYDVKMKEKGDIPEGYSVSREKKERFSLILESASTNQTSMYLCASGRQGPGANVLTFGAGSRLTVL.